This T cell receptor beta chain originates from a study of blood T cell repertoires in COVID-19. The V and J ends lost 2 bases and 1 base respectively, with 9 bases between them. The CDR3 has 14 residues. From germline, CDR1 is SGHAT and CDR2 FQNNGV. The authors' processing: For nucleated cells, counts were estimated from reference gene primer amplification. This table comes from immunoSEQ multiplex PCR, and its TCRdb copy is limited to in-frame clones, with some not included. D and trimming come from the DNA, and the V and J calls and clone size come from that table. The table includes 200,000 or so clones, more than 75% detected once.

The rearrangement uses TRBV11-2 and TRBJ2-7; no clear D gene. The specimen was peripheral blood. This TCR came from a man in his fifties or sixties with acute or convalescent COVID-19. The CDR3 nucleotides are TGTGCCAGCAGCTTAATCCCAGTTTCCTACGAGCAGTACTTC. Its translation is CASSLIPVSYEQYF. Supplemented by reference TRBV11-2 and TRBJ2-7, the full variable domain reads EAGVAQSPRYKIIEKRQSVAFWCNPISGHATLYWYQQILGQGPKLLIQFQNNGVVDDSQLPKDRFSAERLKGVDSTLKIQPAKLEDSAVYLCASSLIPVSYEQYFGPGTRLTVT.